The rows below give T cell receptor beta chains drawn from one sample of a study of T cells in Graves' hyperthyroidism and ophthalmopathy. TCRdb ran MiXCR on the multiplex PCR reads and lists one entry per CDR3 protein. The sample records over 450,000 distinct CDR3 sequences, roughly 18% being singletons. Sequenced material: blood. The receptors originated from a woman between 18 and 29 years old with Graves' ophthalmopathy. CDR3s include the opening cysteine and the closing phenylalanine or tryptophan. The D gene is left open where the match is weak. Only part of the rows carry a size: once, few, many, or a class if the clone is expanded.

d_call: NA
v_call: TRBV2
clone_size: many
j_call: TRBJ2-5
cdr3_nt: TGTGCCAGCAGTGCTACTAGTTATCAAGAGACCCAGTACTTC
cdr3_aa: CASSATSYQETQYF

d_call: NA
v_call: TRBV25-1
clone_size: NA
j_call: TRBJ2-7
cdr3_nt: TGTGCCAGCAGTGAATTCAAAGTGGAACCTACGGCCCTCTACGAGCAGTACTTC
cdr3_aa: CASSEFKVEPTALYEQYF

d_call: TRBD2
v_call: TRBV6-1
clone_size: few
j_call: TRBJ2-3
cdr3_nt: TGTGCCAGCAGTGAAGCACCCGGGACTAGCGGAGATACGCAGTATTTT
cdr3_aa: CASSEAPGTSGDTQYF

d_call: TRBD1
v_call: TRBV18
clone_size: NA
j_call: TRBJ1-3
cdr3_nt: TGTGCCAGCTCACCTGGACAGGGCGGGATCTCTGGAAACACCATATATTTT
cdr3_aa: CASSPGQGGISGNTIYF

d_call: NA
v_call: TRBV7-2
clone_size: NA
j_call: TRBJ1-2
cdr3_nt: TGTGCCAGCAGCTTAGGGCCGTCGAACTATGGCTACACCTTC
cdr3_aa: CASSLGPSNYGYTF

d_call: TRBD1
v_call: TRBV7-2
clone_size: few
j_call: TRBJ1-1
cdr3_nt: TGTGCCAGCAGCTTAGGCGCAGGGGGCAACACTGAAGCTTTCTTT
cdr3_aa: CASSLGAGGNTEAFF

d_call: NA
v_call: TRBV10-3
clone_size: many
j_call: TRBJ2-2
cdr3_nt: TGTGCCATCAGCAGAGCAGACGGGGAGCTGTTTTTT
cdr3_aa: CAISRADGELFF

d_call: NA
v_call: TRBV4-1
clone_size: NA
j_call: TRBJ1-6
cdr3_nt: TGCGCCAGCAGCCAAGTCCCCAGGTCTAATTCACCCCTCCACTTT
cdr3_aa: CASSQVPRSNSPLHF

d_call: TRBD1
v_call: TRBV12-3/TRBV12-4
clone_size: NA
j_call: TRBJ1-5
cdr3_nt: TGTGCCAGCAGTTACGCCGGGACAGGGGAGGGAGGGCCCCAGCATTTT
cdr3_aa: CASSYAGTGEGGPQHF

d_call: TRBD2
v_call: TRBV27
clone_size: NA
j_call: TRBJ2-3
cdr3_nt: TGTGCCAGCAGTTTCACTAGCGGGGGGCTACGTAGCGGCACAGATACGCAGTATTTT
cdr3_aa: CASSFTSGGLRSGTDTQYF

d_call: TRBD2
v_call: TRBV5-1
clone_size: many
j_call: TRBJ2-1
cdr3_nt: TGCGCCAGCAACCTGGCTAGCGGCTACAATGAGCAGTTCTTC
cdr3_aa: CASNLASGYNEQFF

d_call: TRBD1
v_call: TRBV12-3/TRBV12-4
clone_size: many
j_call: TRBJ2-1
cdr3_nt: TGTGCCAGCAACTCACAGGGGATGGTTGAGCAGTTCTTC
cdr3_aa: CASNSQGMVEQFF

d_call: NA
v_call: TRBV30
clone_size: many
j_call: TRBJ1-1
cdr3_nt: TGTGCCTGGAGTGTACTGGAGAACACTGAAGCTTTCTTT
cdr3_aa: CAWSVLENTEAFF

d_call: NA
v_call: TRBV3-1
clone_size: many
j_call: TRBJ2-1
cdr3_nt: TGTGCCAGCAGCCAAGATCGACTATCGGCTGAGCAGTTCTTC
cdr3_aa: CASSQDRLSAEQFF

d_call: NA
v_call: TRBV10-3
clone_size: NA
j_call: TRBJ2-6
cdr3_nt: TGTGCCATCAGTTACTCAAGGGGGACTGGGGCCAACGTCCTGACTTTC
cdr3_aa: CAISYSRGTGANVLTF

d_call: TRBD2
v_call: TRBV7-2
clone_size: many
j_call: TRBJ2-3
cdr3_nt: TGTGCCAGCAGCTTACTCGCTAGCGGGGTGGGCGCAGATACGCAGTATTTT
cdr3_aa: CASSLLASGVGADTQYF

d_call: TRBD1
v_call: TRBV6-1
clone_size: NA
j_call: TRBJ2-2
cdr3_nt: TGTGCCAGCACCACAGGGGTCGGGGAGCTGTTTTTT
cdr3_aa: CASTTGVGELFF

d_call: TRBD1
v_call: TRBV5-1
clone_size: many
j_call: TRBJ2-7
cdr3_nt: TGCGCCAGCAGCACCCGACAGGGTAGAGTCTTCGAGCAGTACTTC
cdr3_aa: CASSTRQGRVFEQYF

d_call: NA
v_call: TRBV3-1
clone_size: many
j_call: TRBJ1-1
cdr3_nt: TGTGCCAGCAGCCAAGGGGGGCGGGGGAACACTGAAGCTTTCTTT
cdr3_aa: CASSQGGRGNTEAFF

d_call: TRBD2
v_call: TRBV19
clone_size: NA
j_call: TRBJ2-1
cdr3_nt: TGTGCCAGTAGTACCGGGACTAGCGGTGACAATGAGCAGTTCTTC
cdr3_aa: CASSTGTSGDNEQFF

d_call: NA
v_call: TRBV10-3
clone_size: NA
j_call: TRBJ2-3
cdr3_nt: TGTGCCATCAGTGAGTCTGGCACAGATACGCAGTATTTT
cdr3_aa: CAISESGTDTQYF

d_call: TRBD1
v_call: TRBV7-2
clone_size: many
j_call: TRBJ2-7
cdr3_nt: TGTGCCAGCAGCCGCCCAGACAGGGGAGTTTTTGACGAGCAGTACTTC
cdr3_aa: CASSRPDRGVFDEQYF

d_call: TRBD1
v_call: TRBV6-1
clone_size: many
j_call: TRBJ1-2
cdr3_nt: TGTGCCAGCAGAGACAGGGGCGAGGTATATGGCTACACCTTC
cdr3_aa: CASRDRGEVYGYTF

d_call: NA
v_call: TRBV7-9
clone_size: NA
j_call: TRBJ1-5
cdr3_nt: TGTGCCAGCAGCTTAAGTGGGGCGTCAGGGCTAATAAATCAGCCCCAGCATTTT
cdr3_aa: CASSLSGASGLINQPQHF

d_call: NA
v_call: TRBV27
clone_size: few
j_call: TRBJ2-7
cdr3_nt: TGTGCCAGCAGCAGAGAAAGGGACCCCTACGAGCAGTACTTC
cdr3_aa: CASSRERDPYEQYF

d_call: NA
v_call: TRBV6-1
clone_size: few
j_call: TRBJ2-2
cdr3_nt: TGTGCCAGCAGTCAAAGGACTAGGGGGGCCGGGGAGCTGTTTTTT
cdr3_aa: CASSQRTRGAGELFF

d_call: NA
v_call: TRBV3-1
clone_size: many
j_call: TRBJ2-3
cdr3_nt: TGTGCCAGCAGCCAAGAAGGCACGCAGTATTTT
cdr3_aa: CASSQEGTQYF

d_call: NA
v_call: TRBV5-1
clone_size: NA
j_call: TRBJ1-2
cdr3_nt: TGCGCCAGCAATCCTTCGGCTGGGCGTCGGGACTATGGCTACACCTTC
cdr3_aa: CASNPSAGRRDYGYTF

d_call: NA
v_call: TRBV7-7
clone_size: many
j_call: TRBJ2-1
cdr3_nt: TGTGCTAGCAGCTTAGCCGGGACACCCTACAATGAGCAGTTCTTC
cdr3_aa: CASSLAGTPYNEQFF

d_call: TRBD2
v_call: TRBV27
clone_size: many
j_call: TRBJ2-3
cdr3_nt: TGTGCCAGCAGTCGACTAGCTGCTATGTTCACAGATACGCAGTATTTT
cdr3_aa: CASSRLAAMFTDTQYF

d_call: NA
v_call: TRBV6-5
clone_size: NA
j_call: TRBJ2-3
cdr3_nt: TGTGCCAGCAGTTACTCTAATACAGATACGCAGTATTTT
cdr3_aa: CASSYSNTDTQYF

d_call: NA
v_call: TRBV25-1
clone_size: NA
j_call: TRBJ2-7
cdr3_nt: TGTGCCAGCAGCGTAGCGGATATCAACTCCTACGAGCAGTACTTC
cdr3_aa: CASSVADINSYEQYF